Presented here are 2 T cell receptor beta chains from one specimen sequenced in a study of cytomegalovirus exposure and HLA in healthy donors. The PCR had 60 Vbeta and 13 Jbeta primers. The data were produced by immunoSEQ multiplex PCR, yet TCRdb's version contains in-frame clones alone and is incomplete. This specimen shows roughly 78,000 clones; the ten leading clones hold under 0.9%. Sequenced: PBMCs. Receptors were obtained from a boy aged 10-17 years in good health and CMV-seronegative.

This chain connects TRBV18 to TRBJ2-1; D is ambiguous. Trimming removed 3 bases at V and 3 bases at J, with 12 bases between. Germline V CDR1 and CDR2: KGHSH, LQKENI. The CDR3 is made up of 15 amino acids. For the CDR3, the DNA is TGTGCCAGCTCACCTGATTTGTTCAGCTACAATGAGCAGTTCTTC. Its translation is CASSPDLFSYNEQFF.

The chain links TRBV30 to TRBJ1-2; TRBD1 agrees at 7 bases. CDR1 and CDR2 (germline): GTSNPN, SVGIG (reference sequence). The CDR3 has 17 residues. Trimming at V came to 0 bases and at J to 3 bases, leaving 13 bases not matched to a gene. The CDR3 is CAWSVLSRGGTDYGYTF. CDR3 nucleotides: TGTGCCTGGAGTGTACTCTCTCGGGGGGGGACAGACTATGGCTACACCTTC.